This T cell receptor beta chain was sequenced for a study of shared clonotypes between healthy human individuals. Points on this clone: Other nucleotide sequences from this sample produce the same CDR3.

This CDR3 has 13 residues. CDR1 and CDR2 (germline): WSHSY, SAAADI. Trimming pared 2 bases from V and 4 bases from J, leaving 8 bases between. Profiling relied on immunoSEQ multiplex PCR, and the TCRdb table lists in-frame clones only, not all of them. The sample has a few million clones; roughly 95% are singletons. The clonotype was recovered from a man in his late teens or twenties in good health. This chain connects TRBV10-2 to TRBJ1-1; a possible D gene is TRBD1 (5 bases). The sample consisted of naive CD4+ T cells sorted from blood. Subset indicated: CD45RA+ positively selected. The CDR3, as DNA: TGCGCCAGCAGTGAGCAGGGTGCCACTGAAGCTTTCTTT. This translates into CASSEQGATEAFF.